This T cell receptor beta chain was obtained from a study of cytomegalovirus exposure and HLA in healthy donors. Study-wide results and caveats: Later on, a genetic analysis was performed. It linked a missense variant in DCLRE1C with V- and J-gene trimming of TCR beta. Most subjects' HLA-A and HLA-B alleles were reportedly predicted from TCR beta sequences. In a later analysis, specific HLA alleles were associated with 15,000 to 20,000 TCR beta sequences at a 0.05 false discovery rate. Whilst most TCR sequences proved rare, a subset of public TCRs occurred across many donors.

The germline gives CDR1 MNHEY, CDR2 SVGAGI. The V end lost 5 bases, the J end lost 2 bases, and 7 bases lay between the germline ends. This CDR3 spans 13 amino acids. Both 60 Vbeta primers and 13 Jbeta primers went into the PCR. Produced via immunoSEQ multiplex PCR; TCRdb's table is partial and in-frame only. The data contain 150,000 to 200,000 clones, approximately 80% of them singletons. Of note for this clone: Its antigen is not known.

Sequenced: PBMCs. This receptor was identified in a woman under 40 in good health and CMV-seronegative. The chain carries TRBV6-5 and TRBJ1-5; no clear D. The DNA for the CDR3 is TGTGCCAGCAGTCTCCGGGGCAATCAGCCCCAGCATTTT. Its translation: CASSLRGNQPQHF.